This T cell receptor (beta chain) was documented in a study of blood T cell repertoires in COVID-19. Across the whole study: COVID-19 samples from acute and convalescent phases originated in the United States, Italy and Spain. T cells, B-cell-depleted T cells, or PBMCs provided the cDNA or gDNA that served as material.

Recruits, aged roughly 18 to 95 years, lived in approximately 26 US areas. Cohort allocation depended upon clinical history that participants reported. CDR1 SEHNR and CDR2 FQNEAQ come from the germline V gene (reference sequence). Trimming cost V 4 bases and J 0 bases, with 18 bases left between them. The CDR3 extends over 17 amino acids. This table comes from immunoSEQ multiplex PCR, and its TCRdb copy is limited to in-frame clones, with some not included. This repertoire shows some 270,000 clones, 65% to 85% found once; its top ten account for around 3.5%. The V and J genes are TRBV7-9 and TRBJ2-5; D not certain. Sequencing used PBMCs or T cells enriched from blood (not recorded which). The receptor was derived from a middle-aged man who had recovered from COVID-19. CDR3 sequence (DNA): TGTGCCAGCAGCTATTACTTACCAAATCGGTACCAAGAGACCCAGTACTTC. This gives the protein CASSYYLPNRYQETQYF.